The 18 T cell receptor beta chains given below trace back to one sample, sequenced in a study of cytomegalovirus exposure and HLA in healthy donors. Sequencing was performed with immunoSEQ multiplex PCR; in TCRdb, only in-frame clones are kept and a portion is missing. The sample shows roughly 180,000 clones, 84% of them seen only once. Sequenced sample: PBMCs. The receptors were gathered from a man aged 18 to 29 in good health and CMV-seropositive.

The V gene is TRBV27, the J gene TRBJ2-7; 9 bases line up with TRBD2. V shed 5 bases, J shed 0 bases, and the junction held 5 bases outside the gene matches. Per the germline V gene, CDR1 is MNHEY and CDR2 is SMNVEV (reference sequence). This CDR3 has 15 residues. The CDR3 nucleotides are TGTGCCAGCAGTCCTAGCGGGACAAGCTCCTACGAGCAGTACTTC. Its translation: CASSPSGTSSYEQYF.

This sequence joins TRBV4-1 and TRBJ1-1; D ambiguous. Germline loops: CDR1 MGHRA, CDR2 YSYEKL. The CDR3 loop spans 11 amino acids. Trimming removed 7 bases from V and 0 bases from J, with 3 bases in between. The CDR3 loop reads CASTVNTEAFF. In DNA form, the CDR3 reads TGCGCCAGCACGGTGAACACTGAAGCTTTCTTT.

This chain joins TRBV30 and TRBJ1-3; tentatively, D is TRBD1 (5 bases). The CDR3 is made up of 14 amino acids. CDR1 and CDR2 from the germline V gene are GTSNPN and SVGIG (reference sequence). V gave up 0 bases and J gave up 4 bases, with 10 bases separating them. The chain's CDR3 is CAWSVEGRGNTIYF. The CDR3, as DNA: TGTGCCTGGAGTGTGGAGGGACGGGGAAACACCATATATTTT.

The chain uses TRBV15 and TRBJ1-2; 9 bases fit TRBD1. Trimming cost V 2 bases and J 8 bases; bases outside gene matches: 9. Per germline, CDR1 LNHNV and CDR2 YYDKDF (reference sequence). CDR3 length equals 15 residues. This CDR3 reads CATSRRQGGRVGYTF. For the CDR3, the DNA is TGTGCCACCAGCAGAAGACAGGGGGGACGGGTAGGCTACACCTTC.

This sequence joins TRBV6-1 and TRBJ2-7; TRBD1 is a possible D gene (6 bases). The V gene's germline CDR1 is MNHNS and CDR2 SASEGT. Trimming left V 4 bases short and J 3 bases short, with 13 bases between. The CDR3 covers 14 residues. The CDR3 reads CASSGGPEVYEQYF. The CDR3 region has the DNA TGTGCCAGCAGTGGGGGGCCGGAGGTCTACGAGCAGTACTTC.

V and J are TRBV7-3 and TRBJ2-3; no clear D. The CDR3 covers 15 residues. CDR1 and CDR2 from the germline V gene are SGHTA and FQGTGA. V was cut by 5 bases and J by 1 base, with 13 bases left in between. The CDR3 loop is CASSPSRIGTDTQYF. Written as DNA, the CDR3 is TGTGCCAGCAGCCCTAGTCGTATCGGCACAGATACGCAGTATTTT.

The chain joins TRBV28 to TRBJ2-1; a possible D gene is TRBD1 (8 bases). V was pared by 7 bases and J by 0 bases, with 25 bases between. The CDR3 has 19 residues. The germline CDR1 and CDR2 sequences are MDHEN and SYDVKM. Written as DNA, the CDR3 is TGTGCCAGCACCGCCGGGGACAGGCCTCTAGCGGCCTCCTACAATGAGCAGTTCTTC. Translated: CASTAGDRPLAASYNEQFF.

CDR3 DNA sequence: TGTGCCAGCAGTCAGGGACAGGGGCTAGCCTACGAGCAGTACTTC. This gives the protein CASSQGQGLAYEQYF. This chain connects TRBV6-1 to TRBJ2-7; 10 positions match TRBD1. The CDR3 has 15 residues. CDR1 MNHNS and CDR2 SASEGT come from the germline V gene. J gave up 2 bases and V 5 bases, and 6 bases lay outside the gene matches.

The V gene is TRBV19, the J gene TRBJ2-7, with D possibly TRBD2 on 5 matching bases. CDR1 LNHDA and CDR2 SQIVND come from the germline V gene (reference sequence). This CDR3 spans 13 amino acids. V dropped 5 bases and J dropped 7 bases, with 15 bases sitting between them. CDR3 DNA: TGTGCCAGTAGTCTCACCGGACTCGGGGAGCAGTACTTC. This encodes CASSLTGLGEQYF. The whole variable domain, remainder taken from reference TRBV19 and TRBJ2-7, is DGGITQSPKYLFRKEGQNVTLSCEQNLNHDAMYWYRQDPGQGLRLIYYSQIVNDFQKGDIAEGYSVSREKKESFPLTVTSAQKNPTAFYLCASSLTGLGEQYFGPGTRLTVT.

The chain is built from TRBV5-6 and TRBJ1-5, with D uncertain. This CDR3 has 12 residues. The germline V and J ends were trimmed by 2 bases and 5 bases, with 5 bases remaining between them. The germline V gene has CDR1 SGHDT and CDR2 YYEEEE. The CDR3 is CASSLADQPQHF. Written as DNA, the CDR3 is TGTGCCAGCAGCTTAGCTGATCAGCCCCAGCATTTT.

The chain combines TRBV5-1 with TRBJ2-1; D is perhaps TRBD1 (5 bases). Looked up from germline, CDR1 is SGHRS and CDR2 is YFSETQ. V was clipped by 0 bases and J by 1 base, with 11 bases between them. The CDR3 runs 16 residues. CDR3 loop: CASSLDRMVSYNEQFF. The CDR3 nucleotides are TGCGCCAGCAGCTTGGACAGGATGGTGTCCTACAATGAGCAGTTCTTC.

V usage is TRBV7-6 and J usage is TRBJ2-5; no definite D call. Trimming took 5 bases from V and 0 from J, leaving 10 bases between them. Germline-derived CDR1 and CDR2 are SGHVS and FNYEAQ. This CDR3 has 14 residues. For the CDR3, the DNA is TGTGCCAGCAGCCCCCGCCCTAACCAAGAGACCCAGTACTTC. Protein sequence: CASSPRPNQETQYF. Using reference TRBV7-6 and TRBJ2-5 for the parts outside the CDR3, the full variable domain is GAGVSQSPRYKVTKRGQDVALRCDPISGHVSLYWYRQALGQGPEFLTYFNYEAQQDKSGLPNDRFSAERPEGSISTLTIQRTEQRDSAMYRCASSPRPNQETQYFGPGTRLLVL.

V gene TRBV4-2 combines with J gene TRBJ2-7, with 8 bases that match TRBD2. The J segment lost 0 bases and the V segment lost 4 bases, leaving 14 bases of the junction unmatched. The CDR3 runs to 18 residues. Germline CDR1 and CDR2: LGHNA and YNFKEQ. This CDR3 reads CASSPLTGTRINSYEQYF. CDR3 nucleotides: TGTGCCAGCAGCCCCCTCACCGGGACTAGAATTAACTCCTACGAGCAGTACTTC.

This chain joins TRBV19 and TRBJ2-2, with TRBD2 matching 11 bases. Per the germline V gene, CDR1 is LNHDA and CDR2 is SQIVND (reference sequence). The CDR3 runs to 15 residues. The J segment lost 6 bases and the V segment lost 6 bases, leaving 6 bases of the junction unmatched. CDR3 in DNA: TGTGCCAGTAGAACTACTAGCGGGAGCGCCGGGGAGCTGTTTTTT. Its translation: CASRTTSGSAGELFF.

The chain joins TRBV7-8 to TRBJ1-2; D ambiguous. The CDR3 has 18 residues. V shed 3 bases and J shed 2 bases, with 22 bases lying between them. Germline V gene sequence: CDR1 SGHVS, CDR2 FQNEAQ. The DNA for the CDR3 is TGTGCCAGCAGCTTGGGAGGGCACCCGGACCCAATAAACTATGGCTACACCTTC. Its translation is CASSLGGHPDPINYGYTF.

The chain combines TRBV27 with TRBJ2-2, with 10 bases lining up with TRBD1. Per the germline V gene, CDR1 is MNHEY and CDR2 is SMNVEV (reference sequence). The CDR3 totals 15 residues. Losses at the gene ends were 2 bases for V and 3 bases for J; bases not matched to a gene: 0. This chain's CDR3 is CASSLGTGDTGELFF. The CDR3 DNA sequence: TGTGCCAGCAGTTTAGGGACAGGGGACACCGGGGAGCTGTTTTTT.

The chain combines TRBV27 with TRBJ2-4; D perhaps matches TRBD1 (6 bases). V was clipped by 6 bases and J by 0 bases, with 15 bases between them. Germline V gene data show CDR1 as MNHEY and CDR2 as SMNVEV (reference sequence). The CDR3 length is 16 residues. CDR3 region: CASRPDRTIAKNIQYF. The CDR3 bases are TGTGCCAGCAGGCCCGACAGGACAATAGCCAAAAACATTCAGTACTTC.

This clone was observed a single time. The genes are TRBV7-2 and TRBJ2-5, with D perhaps matching TRBD1 (5 bases). Trimming pared 4 bases from V and 3 bases from J, leaving 6 bases between. The CDR3 is 12 amino acids. Germline values: CDR1 SGHTA, CDR2 FQGNSA. Here the CDR3 DNA reads TGTGCCAGCAGCTCGACAGAAGAGACCCAGTACTTC. This translates into CASSSTEETQYF.